This T cell receptor beta chain appears in the sequencing data of a study of T-cell reconstitution after alpha-beta-depleted transplantation in children (dated by TCRdb to 2015 to 2016). Regarding the research as a whole: Using TCR repertoire profiling, the study quantitatively followed how T-cell immune reconstitution unfolded in children after TCRalphabeta/CD19-depleted allogeneic hematopoietic cell transplantation.

Libraries were constructed by PCR. Instrument on record: Illumina HiSeq 2500. TCR library preparation used molecular barcoding, with unique molecular identifiers applied to normalize quantification of the TCRbeta repertoire. Using fastp trimming at Q25 and MiXCR clonotype assembly, TCRdb reanalyzed the public sequencing data and kept in-frame beta chains. Rows merge per CDR3 protein into single entries with the most common DNA and genes. The sample data list about 200,000 distinct CDR3 sequences, and about 8.7% of these were observed just once. The ten largest clones add up to 35% to 40% of the sample. The sample's treatment or condition label, decoded: allogeneic hematopoietic cell transplantation with graft depleted of TCRalphabeta T cells and CD19 B cells. TCRalphabeta/CD19-depleted allogeneic hematopoietic cell grafts were given to the transplant recipients, all of whom were children. This clonotype was detected ten times or more. Its antigen has not been determined. The input lacks base qualities; no much larger clone sits a single base away.

Study-wide conclusions, independent of this receptor: About two months after transplant, the apparently early recovery of alphabetaT-cell counts reportedly depended on just several hundred clones that had expanded rapidly and came from non-depleted graft cells. Hyperexpanded clone frequencies declined over subsequent months; after one year, T-cell counts and TCRbeta diversity were mostly attributed to newly produced T cells. In some patients, the high TCRbeta diversity seen at day 60 was put down to recipient T cells and intrathymic progenitors that had survived conditioning.

The sequence was collected from a male patient aged 2-10 years who had a stem cell transplant for acute myeloid leukemia, so the T cells may come from the graft donor. The sequenced sample was PBMCs, mostly from graft donor cells, obtained 360 days after TCRalphabeta/CD19-depleted stem cell transplant.

The base sequence is TGTGCCAGCAGCTTAAGCGTCTTCGCGGGAGTGTACAATGAGCAGTTCTTC. Translated, it reads CASSLSVFAGVYNEQFF. Recombination joined TRBV7-3 with TRBJ2-1; TRBD2 agrees with 7 junctional bases. The CDR1 and CDR2 encoded by the germline V gene are SGHTA and FQGTGA. From the cysteine through the phenylalanine, the CDR3 covers 17 amino acids. The CDR3 DNA has 51 bases and is translated from base 1. V is pruned by 1 base and J by 4 bases, leaving 10 bases of the junction without a gene match.